The rows below give T cell receptor beta chains drawn from one sample of a study of multiple sclerosis patients with progressive multifocal leukoencephalopathy. Clones were sequenced by immunoSEQ multiplex PCR, and TCRdb holds only the in-frame ones, with some missing. Of fewer than 35,000 clones listed, 70% to 90% were seen once; the top ten hold roughly 1.5%. The sample comprised PBMCs. These receptors all stem from a human donor with multiple sclerosis. CDR3s include the opening cysteine and the closing phenylalanine or tryptophan.

TRBJ2-5 TRBV2 CASSERETQYF
TRBJ2-1 TRBV9 CASSASGRSDNEQFF
TRBJ1-1 TRBV5-6 CASSGRQGGTEAFF
. TRBV28 CASSFQGRYEQYF
TRBJ1-3 TRBV7-2 CASSIRDRGPGNTIYF
TRBJ1-6 TRBV28 CASSPLGSDNSPLHF
TRBJ1-4 TRBV11-2 CASTSPRGQRTNEKLFF
TRBJ1-2 TRBV11-2 CASSSPTGDYGYTF
TRBJ1-2 TRBV28 CASSSRALRYGYTF
TRBJ2-7 TRBV7-9 CASSSSTGTGIYEQYF
TRBJ1-5 TRBV10-1 CASSETKYSNQPQHF
TRBJ1-5 TRBV5-8 CASSAFTGVGGNQPQHF
TRBJ2-1 TRBV5-1 CASSLLQGYYNEQFF
TRBJ2-3 TRBV27 CASSFFTSTDTQYF
TRBJ1-1 TRBV7-9 CASSIITGSEAFF
. TRBV7-2 CASSLGSTVSYEQYF
TRBJ2-3 TRBV11-3 CASSILVREWGDTQYF
TRBJ2-3 TRBV12-5 CASGSRDREGTDTQYF
TRBJ2-1 TRBV7-3 CASSTIAGIVSNEQFF
TRBJ2-2 TRBV7-3 CASSLTSGANTGELFF
TRBJ2-2 TRBV11-3 CASSSRQTGELFF
TRBJ1-5 TRBV28 CASSFSNQPQHF
TRBJ1-1 TRBV6-6 CASSIGQRNTEAFF
TRBJ1-2 TRBV19 CASSGGDNYGYTF